The present entry profiles one T cell receptor beta chain with its context. This clone was seen a few times. Its antigen remains undetermined. Within one base of it there is no much larger clone, and no base qualities were kept. V loses 7 bases at its end and J loses 10 bases; junction bases beyond the gene matches: 10. From the germline V gene, CDR1 is SNHLY and CDR2 is FYNNEI. Spanning cysteine to phenylalanine, the CDR3 consists of 14 amino acids. Solely the CDR3 DNA is kept, with 42 bases framed from the first base. The sample comes from a study of blood T cell repertoires in COVID-19 (dated by TCRdb to about 2020). Regarding the research as a whole: Samples from collaborators originated in the United States, Italy and Spain and spanned both the acute and convalescent phases of COVID-19. HLA class I and class II types, where available, came from metadata supplied by the sample provider rather than from assay-based typing. Deeply sampled blood TCRbeta repertoires from subjects exposed to, actively infected with, or recovered from COVID-19 were included in the dataset. The repertoires were released in a freely available public database meant as a resource for research on the immune response to SARS-CoV-2. The samples were drawn from two sources: the first 160 participants of the ongoing ImmuneRACE study, and 1,254 subjects contributed by 6 global collaborators. The sample metadata nearly always contained a de-identified subject ID, COVID-19 status, age in years and sex. The prospective study material was composed of cDNA or gDNA derived from T cells, B-cell-depleted T cells, or PBMCs. Beyond this particular receptor, the publication reports: Clinical and demographic metadata were provided uncurated, with the amount varying by source and participant.

TCRbeta CDR3 regions were amplified from genomic DNA using the immunoSEQ Assay, a bias-controlled multiplex PCR. The published analysis was carried out like this. Nucleated cell counts per sample were estimated from amplification of reference gene primers within the assay. Sequence reads were collapsed and filtered to measure the absolute abundance of every unique TCRbeta CDR3 rearrangement. Productive Simpson clonality was computed per sample as the square root of Simpson's diversity index over productive rearrangements. Entries here come from immuneACCESS through TCRdb and include only in-frame sequences with V and J called. Some clones fail to appear in such tables; in the studies checked, an unresolved V gene covers under half of the shortfall, and the cause of the remainder is unknown. From that table come the V and J calls and clone size; the DNA was used to work out D and trimming. Recorded for this sample are more than 95,000 clones; about four fifths of them occurred a single time. Of the sample, 2.5% to 3.5% is held by the ten largest clones.

Whole blood was collected in K2EDTA tubes by collaborating institutions according to the institutions' own protocols. Collaborator samples were shipped for TCRbeta analysis as frozen whole blood, isolated PBMCs, or DNA extracted from either sample type. The sequence joins TRBV2 to TRBJ2-3, with 11 bases matching TRBD1. The TCR sequence derives from a woman over 75 with active or convalescent COVID-19. Sequencing used peripheral blood. The CDR3 protein sequence reads: CASIGDRGGRAQYF. DNA sequence: TGTGCCAGCATTGGGGACAGGGGGGGAAGAGCGCAGTATTTT.